This TCR beta chain was found in a study of T cells after yellow fever vaccination. Across the study: A sort based on CD3, CD45RA, CCR7 and CD95 yielded the EM, EMRA, CM and Tscm memory subsets. Where fractions had low cell numbers, libraries were prepared from them with the SMART-Seq v4 Ultra Low Input RNA kit. Study results and caveats: Weaker in magnitude, the secondary response showed a faster peak on day 5 versus 15. The study re-detected most primary-vaccination clones after the booster (approximately 96% CD4, 88% CD8).

This clonotype was seen a few times. This CDR3 has 11 amino acids. V dropped 5 bases and J dropped 6 bases, with 5 bases sitting between them. Germline values: CDR1 SGHAT, CDR2 FQNNGV. One entry per CDR3 protein results from TCRdb running MiXCR on the 5' RACE reads. The table shows under 20,000 distinct CDR3 sequences, with under 5% occurring only once. V usage is TRBV11-2 and J usage is TRBJ1-3; D call uncertain. This TCR derives from a man aged 25-40 years who received the YFV17D yellow fever vaccine. The sequencing used PBMCs, either bulk or a sorted T-cell subset (CD4+, CD8+, memory, or dextramer-sorted; not recorded which), collected 15 days after the yellow fever booster vaccination. The CDR3 is CASSGENTIYF. The CDR3 DNA reads as TGTGCCAGCAGCGGGGAAAACACCATATATTTT.